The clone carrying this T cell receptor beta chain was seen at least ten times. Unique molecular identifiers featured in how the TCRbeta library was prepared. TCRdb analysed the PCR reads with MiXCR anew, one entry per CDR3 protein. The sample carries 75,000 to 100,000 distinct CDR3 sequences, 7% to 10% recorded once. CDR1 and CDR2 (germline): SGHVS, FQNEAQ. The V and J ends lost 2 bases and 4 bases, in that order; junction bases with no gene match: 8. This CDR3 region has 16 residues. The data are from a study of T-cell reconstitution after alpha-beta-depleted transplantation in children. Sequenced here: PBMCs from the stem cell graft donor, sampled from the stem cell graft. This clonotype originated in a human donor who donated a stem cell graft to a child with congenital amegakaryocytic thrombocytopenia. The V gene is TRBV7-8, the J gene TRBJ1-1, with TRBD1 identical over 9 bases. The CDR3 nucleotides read TGTGCCAGCAGCTTACTCCATGGGACAGGGAGCACTGAAGCTTTCTTT. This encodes CASSLLHGTGSTEAFF.